The present TCR beta chain was sequenced within a study of shared clonotypes between healthy human individuals. General study findings and limits: Naive subsets generally exceeded memory subsets in estimated richness. Unshared clonotypes carried lower generation probabilities than those common to all four donors.

Germline CDR1 reads SNHLY; CDR2 reads FYNNEI. Trimming removed 7 bases at V and 5 bases at J, with 15 bases between. The CDR3 loop spans 13 amino acids. Terminally differentiated effector memory CD45RA+ cells were excluded from the naive CD8 cells, which were CD45RO-negative and positively selected for CCR7. Every donor was a Caucasian adult from Nashville, Tennessee. Researchers divided each subset's genomic DNA evenly across several immunoSEQ plates. Using immunoSEQ multiplex PCR, the repertoire was profiled, and TCRdb retains in-frame clones only, with some absent. The sample lists some 2.1 million clones, about 93% occurring once. Worth noting for this clone: Its target is unknown.

The receptor comes from a man aged 18 to 30 in good health. Some clones in this sample may be carry-over from other donors' samples. V usage is TRBV2 and J usage is TRBJ2-7, with D perhaps TRBD2 (5 bases). Sequenced sample: naive CD8+ T cells from PBMCs. CDR3 sequence reads: CASTLALWDEQYF. DNA of the CDR3: TGTGCCAGCACCCTAGCTCTATGGGACGAGCAGTACTTC.